Here is one TCR beta chain with its context. Isolated per sample were at least 7 million PBMCs. Extraction of total RNA produced a minimum of 5.5 micrograms from each sample. Germline trimming cut 6 bases from V and 4 bases from J; bases unmatched to any gene: 5. CDR3 length: 13 amino acids. The germline V gene encodes CDR1 MGHDK and CDR2 SYGVNS. These data are taken from a study of blood T cells in healthy people across ages. Combining a sample-barcoded 5' primer with a J-beta primer mix, a second PCR ran for roughly 7 to 11 cycles. TCRdb reprocessed the 5' RACE reads via MiXCR and lists one record per CDR3 protein. The sample includes about 1.4 million distinct CDR3 sequences, roughly 60% of them seen just once.

The sequenced sample consisted of blood. The J gene is TRBJ1-1, the V gene TRBV25-1, with 7 bases matching TRBD1. The TCR originated in a man aged 18-30 years in good health. The CDR3 loop reads CASRGQQGTEAFF. The CDR3 bases are TGTGCCAGCAGGGGACAGCAAGGCACTGAAGCTTTCTTT.